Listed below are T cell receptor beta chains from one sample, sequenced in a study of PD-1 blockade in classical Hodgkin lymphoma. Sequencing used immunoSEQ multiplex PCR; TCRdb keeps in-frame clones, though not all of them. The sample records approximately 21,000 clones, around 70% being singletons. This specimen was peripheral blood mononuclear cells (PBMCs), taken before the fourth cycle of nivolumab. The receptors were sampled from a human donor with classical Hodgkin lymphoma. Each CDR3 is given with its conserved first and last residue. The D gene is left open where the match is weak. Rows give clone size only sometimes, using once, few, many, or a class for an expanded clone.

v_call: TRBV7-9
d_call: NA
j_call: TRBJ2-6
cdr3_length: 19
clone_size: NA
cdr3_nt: TGTGCCAGCAGCTTAGCCGGGGAGACCGCCTATACTGGGGCCAACGTCCTGACTTTC
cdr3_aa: CASSLAGETAYTGANVLTF

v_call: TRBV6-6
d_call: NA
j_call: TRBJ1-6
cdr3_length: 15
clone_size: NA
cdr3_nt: TGTGCCAGCAGCGCTACGAGCTCCTATAATTCACCCCTCCACTTT
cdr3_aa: CASSATSSYNSPLHF

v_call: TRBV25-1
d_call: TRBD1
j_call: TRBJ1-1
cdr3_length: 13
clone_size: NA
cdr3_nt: TGTGCCAGCCGAGGACAGGGAGACACTGAAGCTTTCTTT
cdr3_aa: CASRGQGDTEAFF

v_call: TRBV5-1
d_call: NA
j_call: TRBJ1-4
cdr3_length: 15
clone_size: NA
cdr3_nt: TGCGCCAGCAGCATGGAGGGGTCAACTAATGAAAAACTGTTTTTT
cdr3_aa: CASSMEGSTNEKLFF

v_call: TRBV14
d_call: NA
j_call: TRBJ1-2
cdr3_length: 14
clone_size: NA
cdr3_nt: TGTGCCAGCAGCCAAGAGCAGGGCTTCGATGGCTACACCTTC
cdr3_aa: CASSQEQGFDGYTF

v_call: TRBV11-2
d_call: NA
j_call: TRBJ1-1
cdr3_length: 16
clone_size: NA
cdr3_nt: TGTGCCAGCAGCTTAGTGCCGGGTGGATTGAACACTGAAGCTTTCTTT
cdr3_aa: CASSLVPGGLNTEAFF

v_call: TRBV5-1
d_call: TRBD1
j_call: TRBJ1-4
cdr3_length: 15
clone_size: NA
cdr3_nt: TGCGCCAGCAGCTTGATGGGCAGGGGGAATGAAAAACTGTTTTTT
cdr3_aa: CASSLMGRGNEKLFF

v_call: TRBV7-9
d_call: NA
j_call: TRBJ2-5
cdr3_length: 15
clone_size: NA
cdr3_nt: TGTGCCAGCAGCATAACGTGGGGTTATCAAGAGACCCAGTACTTC
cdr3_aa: CASSITWGYQETQYF

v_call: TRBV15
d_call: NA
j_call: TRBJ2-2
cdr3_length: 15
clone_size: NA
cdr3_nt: TGTGCCACCAGCTCCCGTCGACAGGTCACCGGGGAGCTGTTTTTT
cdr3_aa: CATSSRRQVTGELFF

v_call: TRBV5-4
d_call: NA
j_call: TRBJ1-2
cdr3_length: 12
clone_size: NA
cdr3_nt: TGTGCCAGCAGCACGGACAGCTATGGCTACACCTTC
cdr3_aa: CASSTDSYGYTF

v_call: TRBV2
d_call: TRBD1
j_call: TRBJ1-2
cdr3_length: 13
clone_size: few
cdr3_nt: TGTGCCAGCAGTGGGGACAGCTTCTATGGCTACACCTTC
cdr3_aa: CASSGDSFYGYTF

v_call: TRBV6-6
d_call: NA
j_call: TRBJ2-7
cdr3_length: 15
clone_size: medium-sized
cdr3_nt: TGTGCCAGCAGTCCTTCCGACAGTTCGTTCTACGAGCAGTACTTC
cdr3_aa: CASSPSDSSFYEQYF

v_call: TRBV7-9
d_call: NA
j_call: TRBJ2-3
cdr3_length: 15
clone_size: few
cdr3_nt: TGTGCCAGCAGCTTACGAGGGACGGGCACAGATACGCAGTATTTT
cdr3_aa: CASSLRGTGTDTQYF

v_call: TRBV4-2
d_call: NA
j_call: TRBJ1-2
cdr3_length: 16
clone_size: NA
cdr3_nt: TGTGCCAGCAGCCCAGATGGGGCGGGAGAAGGGTATGGCTACACCTTC
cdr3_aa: CASSPDGAGEGYGYTF